A selection of T cell receptor beta chains follows, all from one sample in a study of blood T cell repertoires in COVID-19. TCRdb keeps only in-frame clones here, not all; method: immunoSEQ multiplex PCR. The sample consists of tens of thousands of clones, 80% of them appearing once. The sequenced material came from peripheral blood. The receptors were sampled from a human donor in a cohort sampled during active COVID-19. Both conserved end residues are part of each CDR3. A D gene is named only where the DNA matches it firmly. Size is stated for part of the rows, as once, few or many counts, or as a class when the clone is expanded.

j_gene	abundance	d_gene	v_gene	CDR3aa	CDR3nt
TRBJ2-7	-	TRBD2	TRBV3-1/TRBV3-2	CASSQAPSGGRYEQYF	TGTGCCAGCAGCCAAGCCCCTAGCGGGGGGCGGTACGAGCAGTACTTC
TRBJ2-5	-	TRBD2	TRBV7-3	CASSLEGLDQETQYF	TGTGCCAGCAGCCTCGAAGGACTAGATCAAGAGACCCAGTACTTC
TRBJ1-3	-	-	TRBV10-3	CAISATAGNTIYF	TGTGCCATCAGTGCGACAGCCGGAAACACCATATATTTT
TRBJ1-3	once	-	TRBV11-3	CASSLVGGLSGNTIYF	TGTGCCAGCAGCTTAGTCGGCGGACTATCTGGAAACACCATATATTTT
TRBJ2-1	-	TRBD1	TRBV7-2	CASSLVPGGEQFF	TGTGCCAGCAGCTTAGTTCCAGGGGGTGAGCAGTTCTTC
TRBJ2-2	-	-	TRBV6-5	CASSYSKSGGGELFF	TGTGCCAGCAGTTACTCGAAGTCCGGGGGCGGGGAGCTGTTTTTT
TRBJ2-1	-	-	TRBV7-2	CASTPRRGAPNEQFF	TGTGCCAGCACCCCCCGGCGCGGAGCTCCCAATGAGCAGTTCTTC
TRBJ2-1	-	-	TRBV6-6	CASSGRLANEQFF	TGTGCCAGCAGTGGGCGGCTAGCCAATGAGCAGTTCTTC
TRBJ1-1	-	-	TRBV7-9	CASSLSRQGTEAFF	TGTGCCAGCAGCTTAAGTCGTCAGGGGACTGAAGCTTTCTTT
TRBJ1-2	few	TRBD1	TRBV6-6	CASRGTGGEGNYGYTF	TGTGCCAGCAGGGGGACAGGGGGCGAAGGTAACTATGGCTACACCTTC
TRBJ2-1	-	TRBD1	TRBV13	CASSLVLKGQGGNEQFF	TGTGCCAGCAGCTTAGTGCTTAAGGGACAGGGAGGCAATGAGCAGTTCTTC
TRBJ1-1	-	TRBD1	TRBV19	CASSMGRGLDTEAFF	TGTGCCAGTAGTATGGGAAGGGGGCTAGACACTGAAGCTTTCTTT
TRBJ2-7	-	-	TRBV28	CATEGGTEQYF	TGTGCCACCGAAGGGGGAACGGAGCAGTACTTC
TRBJ2-1	-	TRBD2	TRBV6-6	CASRPTSGAYNEQFF	TGTGCCAGCAGACCGACTAGCGGAGCATACAATGAGCAGTTCTTC